Following are 18 T cell receptor beta chains from one sample sequenced in a study of shared clonotypes between healthy human individuals (dated by TCRdb to about 2020). The library was produced with the immunoSEQ multiplex PCR assay. Not all clones reach the TCRdb copy of this immuneACCESS table, which keeps in-frame sequences only. Checked studies attribute under half of the gap to unresolved V genes and leave the rest unexplained. The sample table records some 500,000 clones; roughly 95% of these occur just once. Of the sample, about 0.068% is held by the ten largest clones. Sequencing used naive CD4+ T cells sorted from blood. The cell subset or site label here, explained by the study, means: CD45RA+ positively selected. Receptor source: a woman aged 25 to 39 in good health.

V gene TRBV15 combines with J gene TRBJ2-7, with TRBD2 identical over 8 bases. From germline, CDR1 is LNHNV and CDR2 YYDKDF (reference sequence). CDR3 length equals 17 residues. V lost 1 base to trimming and J lost 3 bases; unmatched junction nucleotides: 11. The CDR3 loop reads CATSRVRMTSALYEQYF. CDR3 DNA sequence: TGTGCCACCAGCAGAGTAAGGATGACTAGCGCGCTCTACGAGCAGTACTTC.

V and J are TRBV5-1 and TRBJ2-2; TRBD1 agrees at 8 bases. Per germline, CDR1 SGHRS and CDR2 YFSETQ. The J segment lost 4 bases and the V segment lost 4 bases, leaving 6 bases of the junction unmatched. The CDR3 runs to 15 residues. The CDR3 nucleotides read TGCGCCAGCAGCAGGGGACAGGCGATCACCGGGGAGCTGTTTTTT. Translated: CASSRGQAITGELFF.

The chain carries TRBV29-1 and TRBJ2-5; D gene uncertain. V was shortened by 4 bases and J by 0 bases, with 15 bases between the two germline ends. The CDR3 runs to 15 residues. CDR1 and CDR2 from the germline V gene are SQVTM and ANQGSEA. CDR3 sequence: CSVVLSRWYQETQYF. CDR3 nucleotide sequence: TGCAGCGTTGTCCTGTCGAGGTGGTACCAAGAGACCCAGTACTTC.

The V gene is TRBV11-2, the J gene TRBJ2-7, with a tentative D call TRBD1 (5 bases). Looked up from germline, CDR1 is SGHAT and CDR2 is FQNNGV. This CDR3 contains 13 residues. V gave up 4 bases and J gave up 3 bases, with 10 bases separating them. The DNA of the CDR3 is TGTGCCAGCAGCTCTAGACAGAGCTACGAGCAGTACTTC. This gives the protein CASSSRQSYEQYF.

The chain employs TRBV28 and TRBJ2-7; D gene ambiguous. V dropped 5 bases and J dropped 2 bases, with 13 bases sitting between them. Germline V gene sequence: CDR1 MDHEN, CDR2 SYDVKM. This CDR3 is built from 14 residues. This CDR3 reads CASSRERAPYEQYF. CDR3 coding DNA: TGTGCCAGCAGTCGCGAACGGGCGCCCTACGAGCAGTACTTC.

The chain links TRBV6-5 to TRBJ1-2; D is uncertain. The CDR3 spans 15 residues. CDR1 is MNHEY and CDR2 is SVGAGI in the germline V gene. Trimming took off 6 bases at V and 6 bases at J, with 20 bases between the two ends. DNA of the CDR3: TGTGCCAGCAGCCCCGGGAAGGGCGGTTCGAATGGCTACACCTTC. Protein sequence: CASSPGKGGSNGYTF.

This sequence joins TRBV28 and TRBJ1-1; D unclear. CDR3 length equals 14 residues. CDR1 MDHEN and CDR2 SYDVKM come from the germline V gene. Trimming pared 6 bases from V and 0 bases from J, leaving 11 bases between. The CDR3 bases are TGTGCCAGCAGAGGCGCGGGAGTGAACACTGAAGCTTTCTTT. Translated: CASRGAGVNTEAFF.

The V and J genes are TRBV6-5 and TRBJ1-1; D is perhaps TRBD1 (5 bases). The CDR3 totals 13 residues. V gave up 7 bases and J gave up 0 bases, with 9 bases separating them. CDR1 is MNHEY, CDR2 SVGAGI, per germline. This chain's CDR3 is CASNQGLNTEAFF. The CDR3 DNA reads TGTGCCAGCAATCAGGGTCTGAACACTGAAGCTTTCTTT.

The rearrangement uses TRBV6-1 and TRBJ2-2, with 7 nucleotides matching TRBD2. J gave up 8 bases and V 2 bases, and 5 bases lay outside the gene matches. CDR1 and CDR2 (germline): MNHNS, SASEGT. The CDR3 runs to 14 residues. The CDR3 is CASSEIASGGELFF. In DNA form, the CDR3 reads TGTGCCAGCAGTGAAATAGCTAGCGGAGGGGAGCTGTTTTTT.

V is TRBV27 and J is TRBJ2-3, with a tentative D call TRBD1 (5 bases). Trimming removed 1 base at V and 5 bases at J, with 7 bases between. The length of the CDR3 is 13 residues. The V gene's germline CDR1 is MNHEY and CDR2 SMNVEV (reference sequence). CDR3 region: CASSLWGGDTQYF. In DNA, the CDR3 is TGTGCCAGCAGTTTATGGGGCGGAGATACGCAGTATTTT.

This clone was picked up one time. J is TRBJ1-1 and V is TRBV5-1; 7 nucleotides agree with TRBD1. The germline V gene has CDR1 SGHRS and CDR2 YFSETQ. CDR3 length: 14 residues. V dropped 5 bases and J dropped 7; count of bases not matched to a gene: 11. This CDR3 is CASRQTGVVDEAFF. The CDR3 DNA reads as TGCGCCAGCAGGCAAACAGGGGTGGTTGATGAAGCTTTCTTT. The full variable domain, its missing parts supplied by reference TRBV5-1 and TRBJ1-1, is KAGVTQTPRYLIKTRGQQVTLSCSPISGHRSVSWYQQTPGQGLQFLFEYFSETQRNKGNFPGRFSGRQFSNSRSEMNVSTLELGDSALYLCASRQTGVVDEAFFGQGTRLTVV.

The chain has TRBV10-1 and TRBJ2-7, with D tentatively TRBD1 or TRBD2 (5 bases each). Trimming cost V 0 bases and J 5 bases, with 17 bases left between them. Germline CDR1 reads WNHNN; CDR2 reads SYGVQD (reference sequence). The CDR3 has 16 residues. CDR3 protein: CASSESRGVPSHEQYF. DNA of the CDR3: TGCGCCAGCAGTGAGTCGAGAGGGGTTCCATCCCACGAGCAGTACTTC.

V usage is TRBV6-1 and J usage is TRBJ1-4; TRBD1 matches at 9 bases. J gave up 5 bases and V 6 bases, and 7 bases lay outside the gene matches. The germline V gene encodes CDR1 MNHNS and CDR2 SASEGT. The CDR3 runs to 15 residues. The CDR3 loop is CASRTTGTGNEKLFF. The CDR3 coding sequence is TGTGCCAGCAGAACCACCGGGACAGGGAATGAAAAACTGTTTTTT.

This chain uses TRBV28 with TRBJ2-7, with a possible D match to TRBD1 (6 bases). The germline V gene encodes CDR1 MDHEN and CDR2 SYDVKM. Trimming pared 2 bases from V and 7 bases from J, leaving 21 bases between. The CDR3 spans 16 residues. In DNA, the CDR3 is TGTGCCAGCAGTTTAAAGGTTGCGGGCAGGGGAAGGGAGCAGTACTTC. Its protein product is CASSLKVAGRGREQYF.

The V call is TRBV19, the J call TRBJ2-7, with TRBD1 as a possible D gene (5 bases). From germline, CDR1 is LNHDA and CDR2 SQIVND (reference sequence). This CDR3 contains 13 residues. V gave up 4 bases and J gave up 2 bases, with 9 bases separating them. In DNA form, the CDR3 reads TGTGCCAGTAGTAGGACACCTCCCTACGAGCAGTACTTC. This gives the protein CASSRTPPYEQYF. The variable domain in full, with the rest retrieved from reference TRBV19 and TRBJ2-7, is DGGITQSPKYLFRKEGQNVTLSCEQNLNHDAMYWYRQDPGQGLRLIYYSQIVNDFQKGDIAEGYSVSREKKESFPLTVTSAQKNPTAFYLCASSRTPPYEQYFGPGTRLTVT.

The V call is TRBV7-9, the J call TRBJ2-1; 15 nucleotides line up with TRBD2. J lost 7 bases, V lost 5 bases, and 12 bases had no gene match. The CDR3 consists of 18 residues. From germline, CDR1 is SEHNR and CDR2 FQNEAQ (reference sequence). As DNA, the CDR3 is TGTGCCAGCAGCAGATCCGGGACTAGCGGGAGGTCTGTAAATGAGCAGTTCTTC. This translates into CASSRSGTSGRSVNEQFF.

This chain links TRBV4-1 with TRBJ1-3; 7 bases align to TRBD1. The CDR3 sequence is 16 residues long. Germline trimming cut 3 bases from V and 0 bases from J; bases unmatched to any gene: 5. Germline V lookup: CDR1 MGHRA, CDR2 YSYEKL. The CDR3 region is CASSQDDRVSGNTIYF. The CDR3 coding sequence is TGCGCCAGCAGCCAGGATGACAGGGTCTCTGGAAACACCATATATTTT.

The V call is TRBV2, the J call TRBJ2-3; no firm D call. The CDR3 consists of 13 residues. Per the germline V gene, CDR1 is SNHLY and CDR2 is FYNNEI. Trimming shortened V by 7 bases and J by 1 base, and 9 bases separated the two germline ends. The CDR3 is CASNTIRTDTQYF. For the CDR3, the DNA is TGTGCCAGCAATACCATCCGCACAGATACGCAGTATTTT.